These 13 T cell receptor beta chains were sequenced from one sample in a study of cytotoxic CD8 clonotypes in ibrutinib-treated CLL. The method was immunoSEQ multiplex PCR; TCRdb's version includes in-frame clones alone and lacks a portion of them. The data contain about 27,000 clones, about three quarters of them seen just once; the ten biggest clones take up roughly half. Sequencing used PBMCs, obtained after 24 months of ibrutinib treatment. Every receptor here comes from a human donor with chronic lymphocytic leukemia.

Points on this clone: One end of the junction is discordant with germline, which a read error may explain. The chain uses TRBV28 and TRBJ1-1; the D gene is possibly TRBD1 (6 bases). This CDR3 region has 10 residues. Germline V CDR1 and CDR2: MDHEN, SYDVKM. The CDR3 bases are TGTGCCACCAGGGGCACTGAAACTTTCTTT. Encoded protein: CATRGTETFF.

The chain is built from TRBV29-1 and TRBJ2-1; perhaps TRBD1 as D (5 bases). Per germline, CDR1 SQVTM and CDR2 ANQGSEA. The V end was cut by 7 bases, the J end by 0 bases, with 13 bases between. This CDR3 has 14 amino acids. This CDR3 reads CSGKDTSSYNEQFF. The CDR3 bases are TGCAGCGGCAAGGACACCTCCTCCTACAATGAGCAGTTCTTC.

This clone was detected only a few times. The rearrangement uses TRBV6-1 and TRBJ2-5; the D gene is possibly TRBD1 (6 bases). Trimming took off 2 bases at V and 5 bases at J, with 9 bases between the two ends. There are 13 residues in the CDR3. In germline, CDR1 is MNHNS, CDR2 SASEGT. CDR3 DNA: TGTGCCAGCAGTGAACAGGGGTGGGAGACCCAGTACTTC. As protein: CASSEQGWETQYF.

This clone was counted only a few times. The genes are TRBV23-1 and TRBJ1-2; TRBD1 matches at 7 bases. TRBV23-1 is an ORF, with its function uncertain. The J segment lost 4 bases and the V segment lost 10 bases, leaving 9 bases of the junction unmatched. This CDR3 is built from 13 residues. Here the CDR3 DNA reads TGCGCCAAGAAACCCAGGGGGGGCTATGGCTACACCTTC. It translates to CAKKPRGGYGYTF.

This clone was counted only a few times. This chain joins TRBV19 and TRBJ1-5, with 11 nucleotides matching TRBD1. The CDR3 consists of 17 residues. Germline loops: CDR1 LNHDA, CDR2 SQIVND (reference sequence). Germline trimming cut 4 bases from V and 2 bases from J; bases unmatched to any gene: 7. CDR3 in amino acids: CASSTRTGGAGNQPQHF. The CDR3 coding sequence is TGTGCCAGTAGTACCCGGACAGGGGGCGCGGGCAATCAGCCCCAGCATTTT.

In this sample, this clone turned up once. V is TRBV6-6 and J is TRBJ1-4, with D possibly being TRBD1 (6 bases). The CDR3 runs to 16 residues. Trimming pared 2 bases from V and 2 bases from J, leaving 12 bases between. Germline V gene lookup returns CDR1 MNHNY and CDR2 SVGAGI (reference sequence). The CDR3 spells CASSYGPGETNEKLFF. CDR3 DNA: TGTGCCAGCAGTTACGGACCAGGGGAGACTAATGAAAAACTGTTTTTT.

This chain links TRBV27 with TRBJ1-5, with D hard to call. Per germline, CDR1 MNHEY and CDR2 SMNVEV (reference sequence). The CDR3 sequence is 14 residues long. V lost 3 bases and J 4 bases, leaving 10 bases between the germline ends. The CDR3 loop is CASSFEGGNQPQHF. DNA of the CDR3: TGTGCCAGCAGTTTTGAAGGTGGGAATCAGCCCCAGCATTTT.

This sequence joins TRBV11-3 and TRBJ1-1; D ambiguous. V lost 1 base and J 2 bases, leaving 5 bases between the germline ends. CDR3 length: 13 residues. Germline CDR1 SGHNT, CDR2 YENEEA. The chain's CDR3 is CASSLARNTEAFF. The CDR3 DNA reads TGTGCCAGCAGCTTAGCCAGAAACACTGAAGCTTTCTTT.

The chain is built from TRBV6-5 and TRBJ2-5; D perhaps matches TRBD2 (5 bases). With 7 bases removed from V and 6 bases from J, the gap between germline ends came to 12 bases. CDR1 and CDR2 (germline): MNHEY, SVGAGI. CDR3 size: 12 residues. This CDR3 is CASNAGPQTQYF. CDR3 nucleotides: TGTGCCAGCAATGCGGGTCCGCAGACCCAGTACTTC.

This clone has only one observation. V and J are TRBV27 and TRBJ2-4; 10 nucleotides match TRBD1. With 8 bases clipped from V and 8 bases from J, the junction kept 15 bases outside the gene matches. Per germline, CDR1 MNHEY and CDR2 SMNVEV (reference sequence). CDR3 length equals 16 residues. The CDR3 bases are TGTGCCAGCGCCCCGGACAGGGGGAGTCGAGGGGACATTCAGTACTTC. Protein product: CASAPDRGSRGDIQYF.

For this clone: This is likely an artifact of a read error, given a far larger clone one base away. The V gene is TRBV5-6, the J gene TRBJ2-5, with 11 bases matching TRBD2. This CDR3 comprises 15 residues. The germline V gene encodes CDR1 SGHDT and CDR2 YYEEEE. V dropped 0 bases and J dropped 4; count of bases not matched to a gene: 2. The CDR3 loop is CASSLVAGGRETQYF. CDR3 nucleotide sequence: TGTGCCAGCAGCTTGGTAGCGGGGGGGAGAGAGACCCAGTACTTC.

In DNA form, the CDR3 reads TGTGCCAGCAGTCCACAGGGACAGGGGGCTCGAGAGACCCAGTACTTC. Translating it yields CASSPQGQGARETQYF. J is TRBJ2-5 and V is TRBV6-6; 12 nucleotides line up with TRBD1. V gave up 5 bases and J gave up 4 bases; unmatched junction bases: 8. In germline, CDR1 is MNHNY, CDR2 SVGAGI (reference sequence). This CDR3 has 16 amino acids.

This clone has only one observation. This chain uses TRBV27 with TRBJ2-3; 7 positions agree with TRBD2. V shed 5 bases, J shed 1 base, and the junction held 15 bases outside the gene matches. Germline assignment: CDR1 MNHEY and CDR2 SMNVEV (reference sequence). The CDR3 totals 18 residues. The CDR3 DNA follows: TGTGCCAGCAGTGTACGACGGCCGGGGGGAGACCGCACAGATACGCAGTATTTT. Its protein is CASSVRRPGGDRTDTQYF.